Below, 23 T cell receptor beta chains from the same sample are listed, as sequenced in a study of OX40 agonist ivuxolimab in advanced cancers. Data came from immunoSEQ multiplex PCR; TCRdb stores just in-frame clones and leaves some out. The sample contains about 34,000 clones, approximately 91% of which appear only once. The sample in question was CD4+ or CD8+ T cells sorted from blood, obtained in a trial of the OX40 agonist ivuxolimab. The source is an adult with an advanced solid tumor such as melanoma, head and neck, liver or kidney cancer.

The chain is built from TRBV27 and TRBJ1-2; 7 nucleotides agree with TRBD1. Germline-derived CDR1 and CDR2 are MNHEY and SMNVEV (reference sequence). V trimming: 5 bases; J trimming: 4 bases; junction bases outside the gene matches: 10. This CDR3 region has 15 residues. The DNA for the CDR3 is TGTGCCAGCAGTGCCCGGAGAGGGGGCTTCTATGGCTACACCTTC. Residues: CASSARRGGFYGYTF.

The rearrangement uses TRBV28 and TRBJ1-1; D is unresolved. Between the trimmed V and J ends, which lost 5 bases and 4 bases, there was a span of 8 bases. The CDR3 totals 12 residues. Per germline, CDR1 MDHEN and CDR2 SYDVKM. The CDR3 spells CASSRPVTEAFF. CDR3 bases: TGTGCCAGCAGTCGACCTGTCACTGAAGCTTTCTTT.

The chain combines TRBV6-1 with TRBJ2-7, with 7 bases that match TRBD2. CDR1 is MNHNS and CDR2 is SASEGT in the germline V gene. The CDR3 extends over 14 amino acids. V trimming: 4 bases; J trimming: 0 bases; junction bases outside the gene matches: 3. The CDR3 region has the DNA TGTGCCAGCAGTGCCGGGACTACCTCCTACGAGCAGTACTTC. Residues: CASSAGTTSYEQYF.

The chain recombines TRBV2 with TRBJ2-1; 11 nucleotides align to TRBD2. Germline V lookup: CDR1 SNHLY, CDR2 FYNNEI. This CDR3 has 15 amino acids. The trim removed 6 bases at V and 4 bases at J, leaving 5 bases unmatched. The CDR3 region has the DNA TGTGCCAGCAGGGTAGCGGGAGGGCCGTACAATGAGCAGTTCTTC. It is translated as CASRVAGGPYNEQFF.

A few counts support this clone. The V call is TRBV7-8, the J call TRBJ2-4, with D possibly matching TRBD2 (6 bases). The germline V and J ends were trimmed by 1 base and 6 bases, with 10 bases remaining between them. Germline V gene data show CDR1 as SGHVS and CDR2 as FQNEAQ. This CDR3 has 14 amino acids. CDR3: CASSLEAGLNIQYF. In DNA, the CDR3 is TGTGCCAGCAGCTTAGAGGCGGGACTAAACATTCAGTACTTC.

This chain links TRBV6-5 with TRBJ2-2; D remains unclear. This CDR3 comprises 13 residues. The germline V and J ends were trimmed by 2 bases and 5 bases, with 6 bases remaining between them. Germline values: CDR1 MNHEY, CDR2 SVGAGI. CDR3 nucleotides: TGTGCCAGCAGTTACCTGGGAACCGGGGAGCTGTTTTTT. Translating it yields CASSYLGTGELFF.

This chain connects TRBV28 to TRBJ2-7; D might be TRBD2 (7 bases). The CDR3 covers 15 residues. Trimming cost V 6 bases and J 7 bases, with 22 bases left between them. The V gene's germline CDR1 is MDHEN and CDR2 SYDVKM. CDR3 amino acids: CASSPGAREGVEQYF. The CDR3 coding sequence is TGTGCCAGCAGCCCCGGAGCCAGGGAGGGGGTGGAGCAGTACTTC. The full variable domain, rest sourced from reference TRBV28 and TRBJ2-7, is DVKVTQSSRYLVKRTGEKVFLECVQDMDHENMFWYRQDPGLGLRLIYFSYDVKMKEKGDIPEGYSVSREKKERFSLILESASTNQTSMYLCASSPGAREGVEQYFGPGTRLTVT.

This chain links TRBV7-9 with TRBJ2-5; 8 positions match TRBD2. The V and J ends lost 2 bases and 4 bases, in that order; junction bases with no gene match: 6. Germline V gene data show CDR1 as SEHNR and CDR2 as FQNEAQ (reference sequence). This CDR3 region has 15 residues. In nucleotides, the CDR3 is TGTGCCAGCAGCTTAATTACTAGCGGAACAGAGACCCAGTACTTC. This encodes CASSLITSGTETQYF.

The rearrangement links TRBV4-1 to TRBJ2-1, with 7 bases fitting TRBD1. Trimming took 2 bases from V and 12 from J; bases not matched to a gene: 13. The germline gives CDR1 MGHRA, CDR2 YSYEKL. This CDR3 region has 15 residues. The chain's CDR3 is CASSQILGQATPQFF. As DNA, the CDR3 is TGCGCCAGCAGCCAAATCCTCGGACAGGCCACACCGCAGTTCTTC.

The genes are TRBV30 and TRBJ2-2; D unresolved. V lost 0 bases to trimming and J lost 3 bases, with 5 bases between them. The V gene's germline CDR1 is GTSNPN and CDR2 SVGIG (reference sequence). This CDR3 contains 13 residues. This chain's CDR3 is CAWSVVHTGELFF. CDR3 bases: TGTGCCTGGAGTGTTGTTCACACCGGGGAGCTGTTTTTT.

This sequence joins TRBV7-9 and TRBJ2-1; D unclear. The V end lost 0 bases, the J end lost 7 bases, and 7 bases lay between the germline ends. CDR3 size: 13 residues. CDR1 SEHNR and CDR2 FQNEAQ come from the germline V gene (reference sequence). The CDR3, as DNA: TGTGCCAGCAGCTTAGCGACGATAAATGAGCAGTTCTTC. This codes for CASSLATINEQFF. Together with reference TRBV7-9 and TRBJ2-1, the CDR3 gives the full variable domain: DTGVSQNPRHKITKRGQNVTFRCDPISEHNRLYWYRQTLGQGPEFLTYFQNEAQLEKSRLLSDRFSAERPKGSFSTLEIQRTEQGDSAMYLCASSLATINEQFFGPGTRLTVL.

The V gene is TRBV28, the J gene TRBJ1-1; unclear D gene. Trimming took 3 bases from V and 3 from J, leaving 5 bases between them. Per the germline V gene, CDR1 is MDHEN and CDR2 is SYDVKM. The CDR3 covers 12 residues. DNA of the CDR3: TGTGCCAGCAGTTTTCAGCACACTGAAGCTTTCTTT. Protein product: CASSFQHTEAFF.

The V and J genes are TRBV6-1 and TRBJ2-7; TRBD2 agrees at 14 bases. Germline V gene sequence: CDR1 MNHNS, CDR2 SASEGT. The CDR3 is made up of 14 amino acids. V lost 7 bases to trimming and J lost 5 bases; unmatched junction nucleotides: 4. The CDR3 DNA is TGTGCCAGCAAAGGGACTAGCGGGAGTCACGAGCAGTACTTC. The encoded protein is CASKGTSGSHEQYF.

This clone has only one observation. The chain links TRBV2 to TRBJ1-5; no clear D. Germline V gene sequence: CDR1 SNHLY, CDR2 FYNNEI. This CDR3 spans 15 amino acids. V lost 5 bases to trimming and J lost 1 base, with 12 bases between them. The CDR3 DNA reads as TGTGCCAGCAGTTCCCCTCAAGGAAGCAATCAGCCCCAGCATTTT. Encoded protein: CASSSPQGSNQPQHF. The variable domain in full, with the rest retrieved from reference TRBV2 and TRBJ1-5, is EPEVTQTPSHQVTQMGQEVILRCVPISNHLYFYWYRQILGQKVEFLVSFYNNEISEKSEIFDDQFSVERPDGSNFTLKIRSTKLEDSAMYFCASSSPQGSNQPQHFGDGTRLSIL.

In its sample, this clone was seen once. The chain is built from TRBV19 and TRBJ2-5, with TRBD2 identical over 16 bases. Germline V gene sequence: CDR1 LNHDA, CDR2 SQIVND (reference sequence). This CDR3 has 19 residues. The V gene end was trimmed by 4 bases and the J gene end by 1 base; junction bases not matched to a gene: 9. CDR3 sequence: CASSRGLAGGAYPQETQYF. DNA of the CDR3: TGTGCCAGTAGTAGGGGACTAGCGGGGGGGGCCTACCCCCAAGAGACCCAGTACTTC.

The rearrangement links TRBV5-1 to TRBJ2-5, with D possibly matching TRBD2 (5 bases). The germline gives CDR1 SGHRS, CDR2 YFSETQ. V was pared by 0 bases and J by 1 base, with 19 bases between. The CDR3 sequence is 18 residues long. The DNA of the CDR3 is TGCGCCAGCAGCTTGGGATACTTTGGGAGCGGCAGCCAAGAGACCCAGTACTTC. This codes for CASSLGYFGSGSQETQYF.

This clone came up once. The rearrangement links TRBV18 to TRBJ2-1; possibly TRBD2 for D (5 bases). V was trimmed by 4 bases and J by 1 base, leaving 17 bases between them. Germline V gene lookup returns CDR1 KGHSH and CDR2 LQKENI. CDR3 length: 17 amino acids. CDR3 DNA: TGTGCCAGCTCACTAGTAGAGACGGGATCTTCCTACAATGAGCAGTTCTTC. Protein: CASSLVETGSSYNEQFF.

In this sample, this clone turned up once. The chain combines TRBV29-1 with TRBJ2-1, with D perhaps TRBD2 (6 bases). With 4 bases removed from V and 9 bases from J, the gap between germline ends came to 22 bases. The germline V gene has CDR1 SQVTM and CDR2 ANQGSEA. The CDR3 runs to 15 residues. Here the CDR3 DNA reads TGCAGCGTTGTGAGGAGAGCGGGCCCGTCCGCTGAGCAGTTCTTC. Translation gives CSVVRRAGPSAEQFF.

The CDR3 loop reads CASNARSGNTIYF. The DNA of the CDR3 is TGTGCCAGCAATGCCCGCTCTGGAAACACCATATATTTT. The chain links TRBV6-6 to TRBJ1-3; D gene unclear. The CDR3 contains 13 residues. V lost 7 bases and J 0 bases, leaving 7 bases between the germline ends. CDR1 is MNHNY, CDR2 SVGAGI, per germline (reference sequence).

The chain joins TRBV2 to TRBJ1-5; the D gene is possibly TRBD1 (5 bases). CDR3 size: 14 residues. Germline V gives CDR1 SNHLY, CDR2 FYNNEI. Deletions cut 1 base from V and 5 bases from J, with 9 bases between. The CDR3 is CASSEGGGYQPQHF. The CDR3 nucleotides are TGTGCCAGCAGTGAAGGGGGGGGGTATCAGCCCCAGCATTTT.

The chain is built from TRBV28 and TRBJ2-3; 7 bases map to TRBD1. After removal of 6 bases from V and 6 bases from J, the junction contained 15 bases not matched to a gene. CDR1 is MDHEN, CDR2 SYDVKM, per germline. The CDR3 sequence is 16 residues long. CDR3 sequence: CASRPYRGPVRDTQYF. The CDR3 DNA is TGTGCCAGCAGGCCCTACAGGGGCCCGGTGAGGGATACGCAGTATTTT.

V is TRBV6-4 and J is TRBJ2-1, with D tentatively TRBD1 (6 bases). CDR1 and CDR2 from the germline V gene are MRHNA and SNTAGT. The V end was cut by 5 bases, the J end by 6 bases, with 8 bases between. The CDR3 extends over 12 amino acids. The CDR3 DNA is TGTGCCAGCAGTTCACAGGGCAATGAGCAGTTCTTC. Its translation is CASSSQGNEQFF.

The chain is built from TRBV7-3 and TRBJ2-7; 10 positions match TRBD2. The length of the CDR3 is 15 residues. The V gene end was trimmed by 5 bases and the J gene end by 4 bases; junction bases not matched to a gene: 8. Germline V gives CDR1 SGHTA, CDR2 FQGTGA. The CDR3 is CASSITSGEPYEQYF. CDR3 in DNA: TGTGCCAGCAGCATCACTAGCGGGGAGCCTTACGAGCAGTACTTC.